This entry describes one TCR beta chain. Its antigen is not identified. CDR1 is SGDLS, CDR2 YYNGEE, per germline. V was trimmed by 0 bases and J by 5 bases, leaving 14 bases between them. CDR3 size: 15 residues. This sample is drawn from a study of T cell responses to AZD1222 COVID-19 vaccine. Broader study findings: Baseline serology detected seropositivity in only a handful of AZD1222 recipients.

Profiled with immunoSEQ multiplex PCR; TCRdb holds only in-frame clones, not every one. This sample has 150,000 to 250,000 clones, with about 93% found just once. Sequencing used peripheral blood, obtained 28 days after the second AZD1222 dose. The genes are TRBV9 and TRBJ1-2; D perhaps matches TRBD1 (5 bases). This clonotype originated in an adult who received the AZD1222 COVID-19 vaccine. DNA for the CDR3: TGTGCCAGCAGCGTAGGGGAGGGGCCGAGGTATGGCTACACCTTC. This gives the protein CASSVGEGPRYGYTF.